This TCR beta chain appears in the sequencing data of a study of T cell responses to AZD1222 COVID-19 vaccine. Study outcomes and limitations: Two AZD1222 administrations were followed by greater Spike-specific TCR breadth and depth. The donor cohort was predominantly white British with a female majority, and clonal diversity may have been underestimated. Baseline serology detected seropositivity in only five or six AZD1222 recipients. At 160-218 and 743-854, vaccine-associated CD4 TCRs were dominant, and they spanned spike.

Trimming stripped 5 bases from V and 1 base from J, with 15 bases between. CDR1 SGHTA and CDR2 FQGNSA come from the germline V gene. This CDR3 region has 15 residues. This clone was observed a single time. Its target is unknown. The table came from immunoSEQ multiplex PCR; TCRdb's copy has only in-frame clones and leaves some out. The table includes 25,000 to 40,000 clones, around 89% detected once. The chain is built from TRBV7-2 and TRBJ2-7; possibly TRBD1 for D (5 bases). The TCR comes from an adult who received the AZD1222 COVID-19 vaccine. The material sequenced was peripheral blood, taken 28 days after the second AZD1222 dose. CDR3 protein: CASSPNVGQSYEQYF. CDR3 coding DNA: TGTGCCAGCAGCCCCAATGTGGGGCAGTCCTACGAGCAGTACTTC.